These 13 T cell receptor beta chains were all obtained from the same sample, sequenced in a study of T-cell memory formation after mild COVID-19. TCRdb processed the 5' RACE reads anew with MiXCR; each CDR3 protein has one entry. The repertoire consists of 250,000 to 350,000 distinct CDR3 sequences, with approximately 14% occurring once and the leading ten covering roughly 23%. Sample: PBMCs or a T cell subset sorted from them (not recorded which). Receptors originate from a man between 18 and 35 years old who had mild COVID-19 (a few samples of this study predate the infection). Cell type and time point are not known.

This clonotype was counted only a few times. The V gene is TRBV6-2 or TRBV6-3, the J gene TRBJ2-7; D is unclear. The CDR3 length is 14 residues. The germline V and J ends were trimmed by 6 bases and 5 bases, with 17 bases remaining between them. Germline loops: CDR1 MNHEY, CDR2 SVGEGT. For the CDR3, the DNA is TGTGCCAGCAGATCGGGTAGCAAATCCGACGAGCAGTACTTC. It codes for CASRSGSKSDEQYF.

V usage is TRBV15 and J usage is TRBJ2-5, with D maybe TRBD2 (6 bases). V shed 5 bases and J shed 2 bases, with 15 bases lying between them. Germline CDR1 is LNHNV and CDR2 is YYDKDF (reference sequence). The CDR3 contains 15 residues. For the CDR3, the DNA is TGTGCCACCAGCGCTCGGTTCGGGACTCAAGAGACCCAGTACTTC. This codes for CATSARFGTQETQYF.

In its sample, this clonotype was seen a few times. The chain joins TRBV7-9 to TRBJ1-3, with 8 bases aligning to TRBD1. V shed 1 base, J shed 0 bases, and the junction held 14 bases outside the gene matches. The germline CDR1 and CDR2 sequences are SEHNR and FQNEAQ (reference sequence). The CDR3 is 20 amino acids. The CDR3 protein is CASSLVGTRTGISSGNTIYF. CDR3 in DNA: TGTGCCAGCAGCTTAGTCGGGACGCGGACAGGGATATCCTCTGGAAACACCATATATTTT.

The CDR3 coding sequence is TGTGCCAGCAGCTTAGTGGGCGGGGGGCCGACCTCGAACACCGGGGAGCTGTTTTTT. This gives the protein CASSLVGGGPTSNTGELFF. The gene calls are TRBV7-8 and TRBJ2-2, with TRBD2 matching 8 bases. This CDR3 comprises 19 residues. The V gene's germline CDR1 is SGHVS and CDR2 FQNEAQ. With 1 base clipped from V and 0 bases from J, the junction kept 10 bases outside the gene matches.

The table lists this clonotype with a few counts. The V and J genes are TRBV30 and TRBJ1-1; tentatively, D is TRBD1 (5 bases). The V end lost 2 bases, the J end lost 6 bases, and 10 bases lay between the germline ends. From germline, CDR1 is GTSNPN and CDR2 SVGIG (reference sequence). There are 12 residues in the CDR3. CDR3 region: CAWSWGEAEAFF. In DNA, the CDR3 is TGTGCCTGGAGTTGGGGGGAGGCTGAAGCTTTCTTT. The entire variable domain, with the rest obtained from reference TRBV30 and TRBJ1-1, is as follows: SQTIHQWPATLVQPVGSPLSLECTVEGTSNPNLYWYRQAAGRGLQLLFYSVGIGQISSEVPQNLSASRPQDRQFILSSKKLLLSDSGFYLCAWSWGEAEAFFGQGTRLTVV.

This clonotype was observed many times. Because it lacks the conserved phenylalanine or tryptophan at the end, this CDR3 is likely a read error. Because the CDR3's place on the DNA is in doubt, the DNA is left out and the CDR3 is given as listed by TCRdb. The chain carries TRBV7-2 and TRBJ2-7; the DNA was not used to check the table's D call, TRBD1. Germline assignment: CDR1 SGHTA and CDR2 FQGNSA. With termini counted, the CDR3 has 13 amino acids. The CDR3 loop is CASSLKRPDTKGL.

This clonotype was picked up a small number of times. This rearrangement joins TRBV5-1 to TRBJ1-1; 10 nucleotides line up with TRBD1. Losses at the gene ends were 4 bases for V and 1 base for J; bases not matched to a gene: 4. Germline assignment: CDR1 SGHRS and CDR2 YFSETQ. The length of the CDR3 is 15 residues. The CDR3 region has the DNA TGCGCCAGCAGCCCACGGACAGGGGGGAACACTGAAGCTTTCTTT. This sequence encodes CASSPRTGGNTEAFF. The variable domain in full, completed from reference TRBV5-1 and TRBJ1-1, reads KAGVTQTPRYLIKTRGQQVTLSCSPISGHRSVSWYQQTPGQGLQFLFEYFSETQRNKGNFPGRFSGRQFSNSRSEMNVSTLELGDSALYLCASSPRTGGNTEAFFGQGTRLTVV.

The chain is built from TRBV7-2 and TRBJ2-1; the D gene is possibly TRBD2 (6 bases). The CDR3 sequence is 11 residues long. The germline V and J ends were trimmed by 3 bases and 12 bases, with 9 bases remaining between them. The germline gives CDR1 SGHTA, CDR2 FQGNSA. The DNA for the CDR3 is TGTGCCAGCAGCTTGGGGGGTCCGCAGTTCTTC. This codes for CASSLGGPQFF.

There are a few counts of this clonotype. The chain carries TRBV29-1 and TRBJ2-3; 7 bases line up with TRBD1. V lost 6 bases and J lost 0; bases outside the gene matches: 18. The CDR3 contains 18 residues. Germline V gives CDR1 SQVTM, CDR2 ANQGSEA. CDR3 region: CSVGWGSGQSTSTDTQYF. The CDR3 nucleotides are TGCAGCGTGGGATGGGGTTCGGGACAGTCTACTAGCACAGATACGCAGTATTTT.

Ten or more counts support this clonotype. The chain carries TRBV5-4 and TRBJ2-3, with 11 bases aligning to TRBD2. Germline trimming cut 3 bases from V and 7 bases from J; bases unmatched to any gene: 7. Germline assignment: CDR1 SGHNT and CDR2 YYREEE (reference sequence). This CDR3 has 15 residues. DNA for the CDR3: TGTGCCAGCAGCTCGACGACTAGCGGGGCATATACGCAGTATTTT. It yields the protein CASSSTTSGAYTQYF.

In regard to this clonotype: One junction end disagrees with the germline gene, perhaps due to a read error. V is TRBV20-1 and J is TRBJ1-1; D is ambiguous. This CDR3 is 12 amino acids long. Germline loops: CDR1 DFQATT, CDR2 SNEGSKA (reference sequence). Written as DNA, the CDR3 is TGCAGTGCCAGAGACACGAACACTGAAGCTTTCTTT. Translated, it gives CSARDTNTEAFF.

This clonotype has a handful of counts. CDR3 sequence reads: CASSVDRGSEKLFF. For the CDR3, the DNA is TGTGCCAGCAGCGTCGACAGGGGGAGTGAAAAACTGTTTTTT. The chain joins TRBV7-2 to TRBJ1-4; the match to TRBD1 covers 9 bases. This CDR3 comprises 14 residues. Germline loops: CDR1 SGHTA, CDR2 FQGNSA. The V gene end was trimmed by 5 bases and the J gene end by 7 bases; junction bases not matched to a gene: 5.

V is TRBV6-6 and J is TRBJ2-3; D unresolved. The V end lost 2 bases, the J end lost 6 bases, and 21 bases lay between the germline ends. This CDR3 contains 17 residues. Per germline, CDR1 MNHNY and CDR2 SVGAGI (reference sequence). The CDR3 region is CASSYRFRYRQDDTQYF. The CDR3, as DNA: TGTGCCAGCAGTTACAGGTTCCGGTATCGCCAGGATGATACGCAGTATTTT.